These 11 T cell receptor beta chains were all obtained from the same sample, sequenced in a study of T cell changes during pregnancy in multiple sclerosis. The repertoire was sequenced with immunoSEQ multiplex PCR; TCRdb's copy has only in-frame clones and lacks some. The data show over 50,000 clones, approximately 90% seen once. The specimen was peripheral blood, collected in the first trimester of pregnancy. These receptors came from a female donor in good health, enrolled as a control in a pregnancy study.

V and J are TRBV19 and TRBJ2-7, with D possibly TRBD2 on 7 matching bases. This CDR3 contains 14 residues. Germline V CDR1 and CDR2: LNHDA, SQIVND (reference sequence). V was clipped by 3 bases and J by 5 bases, with 14 bases between them. The CDR3 coding sequence is TGTGCCAGTAGTATTGGGGGCGGGGGAAACGAGCAGTACTTC. Translated: CASSIGGGGNEQYF.

The V gene is TRBV28, the J gene TRBJ1-5; perhaps TRBD1 as D (6 bases). Germline V gene data show CDR1 as MDHEN and CDR2 as SYDVKM. V shed 3 bases and J shed 6 bases, with 18 bases lying between them. This CDR3 is 16 amino acids long. In nucleotides, the CDR3 is TGTGCCAGCAGTTTGCCCGCAGGGGAGGGTGCTCAGCCCCAGCATTTT. Encoded protein: CASSLPAGEGAQPQHF.

This chain connects TRBV29-1 to TRBJ1-2; a weak D match, TRBD1 (5 bases). V was trimmed by 0 bases and J by 5 bases, leaving 10 bases between them. Germline V CDR1 and CDR2: SQVTM, ANQGSEA. The CDR3 covers 13 residues. The chain's CDR3 is CSVEDSPGYGYTF. In nucleotides, the CDR3 is TGCAGCGTTGAAGATTCTCCAGGGTATGGCTACACCTTC. The variable domain in full, completed from reference TRBV29-1 and TRBJ1-2, reads SAVISQKPSRDICQRGTSLTIQCQVDSQVTMMFWYRQQPGQSLTLIATANQGSEATYESGFVIDKFPISRPNLTFSTLTVSNMSPEDSSIYLCSVEDSPGYGYTFGSGTRLTVV.

The chain employs TRBV11-2 and TRBJ2-7; TRBD2 is a possible D gene (6 bases). Trimming removed 0 bases at V and 1 base at J, with 16 bases between. The CDR3 extends over 17 amino acids. Germline CDR1 and CDR2: SGHAT and FQNNGV. This CDR3 reads CASSLDLGGPMSYEQYF. CDR3 nucleotides: TGTGCCAGCAGCTTAGATCTCGGAGGGCCTATGTCCTACGAGCAGTACTTC.

This chain uses TRBV30 with TRBJ2-5, with 7 bases lining up with TRBD2. The CDR3 is 15 residues long. From germline, CDR1 is GTSNPN and CDR2 SVGIG (reference sequence). Losses at the gene ends were 2 bases for V and 7 bases for J; bases not matched to a gene: 13. Written as DNA, the CDR3 is TGTGCCTGGAGTCCAACCGCGGGAGCGGGGTGGACCCAGTACTTC. This codes for CAWSPTAGAGWTQYF.

The genes are TRBV9 and TRBJ2-5; D not certain. The CDR3 has 13 residues. Germline CDR1 and CDR2: SGDLS and YYNGEE. Trimming took off 0 bases at V and 4 bases at J, with 7 bases between the two ends. CDR3 residues: CASSVATGETQYF. CDR3 nucleotide sequence: TGTGCCAGCAGCGTAGCTACTGGAGAGACCCAGTACTTC.

The J gene is TRBJ1-4, the V gene TRBV11-2, with a possible D match to TRBD1 (5 bases). The length of the CDR3 is 14 residues. V shed 5 bases and J shed 5 bases, with 12 bases lying between them. The germline CDR1 and CDR2 sequences are SGHAT and FQNNGV. CDR3 sequence (DNA): TGTGCCAGCAGCCCAGGGTTCCTCAATGAAAAACTGTTTTTT. Protein sequence: CASSPGFLNEKLFF.

The CDR3 DNA is TGTGCCTGGACCTCAGGGTTCTCTGGAAACACCATATATTTT. Translating gives CAWTSGFSGNTIYF. The chain couples TRBV30 to TRBJ1-3; D possibly corresponds to TRBD1 (5 bases). CDR1 is GTSNPN, CDR2 SVGIG, per germline (reference sequence). V lost 4 bases, J lost 0 bases, and 10 bases lay in between. The CDR3 has 14 residues.

The J gene is TRBJ1-1, the V gene TRBV7-9; D is perhaps TRBD1 (5 bases). V lost 1 base, J lost 8 bases, and 14 bases lay in between. The CDR3 runs 14 residues. Germline V gene data show CDR1 as SEHNR and CDR2 as FQNEAQ (reference sequence). In DNA, the CDR3 is TGTGCCAGCAGCTTAGGGGCAGGGAACCGGGAAGCTTTCTTT. Protein: CASSLGAGNREAFF.

This clone was detected once. The J gene is TRBJ2-7, the V gene TRBV28; D remains ambiguous. This CDR3 is built from 12 residues. V was pared by 10 bases and J by 0 bases, with 10 bases between. Germline V gene sequence: CDR1 MDHEN, CDR2 SYDVKM. Here the CDR3 DNA reads TGTGCCACGCAAAGGAGCTCCTACGAGCAGTACTTC. Its protein is CATQRSSYEQYF.

The CDR3 is CASSSDGTGDNEQFF. CDR3 nucleotide sequence: TGTGCCAGCAGTAGCGATGGGACAGGGGACAATGAGCAGTTCTTC. The chain combines TRBV6-4 with TRBJ2-1; 10 positions agree with TRBD1. Trimming took 5 bases from V and 5 from J; bases not matched to a gene: 6. Germline CDR1 is MRHNA and CDR2 is SNTAGT. The CDR3 runs to 15 residues.